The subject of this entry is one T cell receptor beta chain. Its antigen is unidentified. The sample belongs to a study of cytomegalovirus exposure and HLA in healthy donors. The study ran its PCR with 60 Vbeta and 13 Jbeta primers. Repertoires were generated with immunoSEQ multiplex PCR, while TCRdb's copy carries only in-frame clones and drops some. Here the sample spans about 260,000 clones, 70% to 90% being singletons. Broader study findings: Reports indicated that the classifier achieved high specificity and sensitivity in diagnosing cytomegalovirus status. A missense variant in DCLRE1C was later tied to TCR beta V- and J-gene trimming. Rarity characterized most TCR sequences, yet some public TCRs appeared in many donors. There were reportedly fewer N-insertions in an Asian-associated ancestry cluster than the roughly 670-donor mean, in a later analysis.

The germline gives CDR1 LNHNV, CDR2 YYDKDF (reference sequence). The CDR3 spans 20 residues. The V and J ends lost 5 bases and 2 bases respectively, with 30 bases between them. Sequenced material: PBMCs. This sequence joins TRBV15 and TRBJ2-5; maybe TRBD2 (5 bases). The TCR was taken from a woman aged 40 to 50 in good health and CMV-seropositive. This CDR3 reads CATSHGNLPSPVARQETQYF. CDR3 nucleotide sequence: TGTGCCACCAGCCATGGGAACCTACCTAGCCCAGTTGCTAGGCAAGAGACCCAGTACTTC.